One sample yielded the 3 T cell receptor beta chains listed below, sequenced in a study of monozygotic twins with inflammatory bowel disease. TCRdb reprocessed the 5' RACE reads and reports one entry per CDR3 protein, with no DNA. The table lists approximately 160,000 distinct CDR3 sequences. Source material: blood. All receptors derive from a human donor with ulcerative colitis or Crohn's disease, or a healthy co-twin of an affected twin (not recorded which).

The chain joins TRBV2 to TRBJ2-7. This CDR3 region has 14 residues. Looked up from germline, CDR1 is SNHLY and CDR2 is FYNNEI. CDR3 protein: CASRRLIRGYEQYF.

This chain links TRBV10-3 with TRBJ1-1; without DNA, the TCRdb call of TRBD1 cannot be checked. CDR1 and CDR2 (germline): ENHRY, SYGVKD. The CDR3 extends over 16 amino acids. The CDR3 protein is CAIMPGGILGGTEAFF.

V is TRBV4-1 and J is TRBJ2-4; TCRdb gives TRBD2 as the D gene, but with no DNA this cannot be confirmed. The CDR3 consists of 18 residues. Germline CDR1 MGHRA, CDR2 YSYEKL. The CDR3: CASSQPYRQSLAKNIQYF.